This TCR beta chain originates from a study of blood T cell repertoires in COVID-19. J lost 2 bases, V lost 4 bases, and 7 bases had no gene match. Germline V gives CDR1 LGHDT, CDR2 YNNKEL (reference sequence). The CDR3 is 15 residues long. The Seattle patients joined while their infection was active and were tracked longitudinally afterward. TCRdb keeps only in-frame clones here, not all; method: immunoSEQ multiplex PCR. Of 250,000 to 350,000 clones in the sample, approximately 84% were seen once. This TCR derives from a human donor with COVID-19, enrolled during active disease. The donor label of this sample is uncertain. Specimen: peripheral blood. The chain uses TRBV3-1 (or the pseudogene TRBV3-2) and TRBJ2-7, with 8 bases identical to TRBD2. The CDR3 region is CASSLRLAGPYEQYF. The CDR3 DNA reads TGTGCCAGCAGCCTAAGATTAGCGGGACCCTACGAGCAGTACTTC.